What follows is one T cell receptor beta chain and its context. The antigen is undetermined. The CDR3 covers 11 residues. With 3 bases clipped from V and 17 bases from J, the junction kept 6 bases outside the gene matches. Germline-derived CDR1 and CDR2 are MDHEN and SYDVKM. This entry belongs to a study of T cells after posttransplantation cyclophosphamide. Points from the study as a whole: Donor CD8+ memory clones often dominated recipient blood repertoires at later times. Skin or GI-infiltrating T cells shared few TRB sequences with blood.

Sequencing was performed with immunoSEQ multiplex PCR; in TCRdb, only in-frame clones are kept and a portion is missing. The sample has some 61,000 clones; about 94% are singletons. Sequenced material: PBMCs. The clonotype comes from a woman younger than 45 in good health and a related stem cell transplant donor. The chain carries TRBV28 and TRBJ1-4; 7 nucleotides line up with TRBD1. The CDR3 DNA follows: TGTGCCAGCAGTTTCCCCAGGGGGGTTTTTTTT. It encodes CASSFPRGVFF.